These T cell receptor beta chains were read from a single sample in a study of blood T cells in healthy people across ages. One entry per CDR3 protein results from TCRdb running MiXCR on the 5' RACE reads. The data contain about 1.6 million distinct CDR3 sequences, roughly a third of them singletons. The sample comprised blood. The origin of the receptors is a woman aged 30 to 39 in good health. Both conserved end residues are part of each CDR3. A D gene is named only where the DNA matches it firmly. For some rows the clone size is stated as once, few or many, or as a class when expanded; others skip it.

>TRBD2|few|TRBJ2-3|TRBV11-2
CASSPRGGGPPTDTQYF
TGTGCCAGCAGCCCTCGGGGCGGGGGGCCTCCCACAGATACGCAGTATTTT
>TRBD2|few|TRBJ2-1|TRBV9
CASSAAALAGGEQFF
TGTGCCAGCAGCGCAGCGGCCCTAGCGGGTGGTGAGCAGTTCTTC
>TRBD2|NA|TRBJ2-5|TRBV5-1
CASSLPQLAGPAETQYF
TGCGCCAGCAGCTTGCCACAGTTAGCGGGGCCGGCTGAGACCCAGTACTTC
>NA|once|TRBJ1-5|TRBV19
CASTSGGHQPQHF
TGTGCCAGTACATCCGGGGGGCATCAGCCCCAGCATTTT
>NA|NA|TRBJ2-3|TRBV15
CATSRVRGPFTDAQYF
TGTGCCACCAGCAGAGTGAGGGGCCCCTTCACAGATGCGCAGTATTTT
>NA|few|TRBJ2-1|TRBV3-1
CASSQRRPINEQFF
TGTGCCAGCAGCCAAAGGCGTCCCATCAATGAGCAGTTCTTC
>TRBD1|many|TRBJ1-2|TRBV12-3/TRBV12-4
CASSSWDRAGYTF
TGTGCCAGCAGTAGCTGGGACAGGGCTGGCTACACCTTC
>NA|NA|TRBJ2-1|TRBV28
CASSYFEQFF
TGTGCCAGCAGTTATTTCGAGCAGTTCTTC
>TRBD2|NA|TRBJ2-7|TRBV6-2/TRBV6-3
CASSPGLAGDSSYEQYF
TGTGCCAGCAGCCCGGGACTAGCGGGGGACAGCTCCTACGAGCAGTACTTC
>TRBD2|few|TRBJ2-1|TRBV11-2
CASSNSGSPNNEQFF
TGTGCCAGCAGTAACAGCGGGAGTCCCAACAATGAGCAGTTCTTC
>NA|NA|TRBJ2-1|TRBV9
CASSVVDGNVGNKQFF
TGTGCCAGCAGCGTAGTGGACGGGAACGTTGGCAATAAGCAGTTCTTC
>NA|NA|TRBJ2-7|TRBV3-1
CASSQGLATYEQYF
TGTGCCAGCAGCCAAGGGCTAGCCACCTACGAGCAGTACTTC
>TRBD1|NA|TRBJ2-1|TRBV7-8
CASYGGTGKNNEQFF
TGTGCCAGCTACGGGGGGACAGGGAAAAACAATGAGCAGTTCTTC
>NA|NA|TRBJ2-7|TRBV2
CASELGHEQYF
TGTGCCAGTGAACTGGGTCACGAGCAGTACTTC
>TRBD1|NA|TRBJ1-4|TRBV7-2
CVSSPPGQGNEKLFF
TGTGTCAGCAGCCCTCCGGGACAGGGAAATGAAAAACTGTTTTTT
>NA|few|TRBJ1-6|TRBV12-3/TRBV12-4
CASSYDYSPLHF
TGTGCCAGCAGTTACGATTACTCACCCCTCCACTTT
>NA|few|TRBJ2-1|TRBV7-9
CASSFGSTTNNEQFF
TGTGCCAGCAGCTTCGGTAGTACTACAAACAATGAGCAGTTCTTC
>TRBD1|NA|TRBJ2-7|TRBV4-1
CVSSLSGGSYEQYF
TGCGTCAGCAGTTTGTCAGGGGGTTCCTACGAGCAGTACTTC
>NA|few|TRBJ1-2|TRBV29-1
CSVDFGASYGYTF
TGCAGCGTTGACTTCGGGGCGAGCTATGGCTACACCTTC
>TRBD1|NA|TRBJ1-2|TRBV4-2
CASSQESGGGSGYTF
TGTGCCAGCAGCCAAGAGTCAGGGGGCGGCAGTGGCTACACCTTC
>NA|NA|TRBJ2-7|TRBV14
CASSHAPPGSFRYEQYF
TGTGCCAGCAGCCACGCTCCTCCGGGCAGCTTTCGTTACGAGCAGTACTTC
>TRBD1|NA|TRBJ1-1|TRBV3-1
CASSQQGADTEAFF
TGTGCCAGCAGCCAGCAGGGGGCCGACACTGAAGCTTTCTTT
>NA|NA|TRBJ2-2|TRBV2
CASSEWLRESGELFF
TGTGCCAGTAGTGAATGGCTTCGGGAATCCGGGGAGCTGTTTTTT
>NA|few|TRBJ2-7|TRBV30
CAWSVGAGVAHEQYF
TGTGCCTGGAGTGTAGGGGCAGGGGTCGCCCACGAGCAGTACTTC
>TRBD2|many|TRBJ2-1|TRBV4-2
CASSPSGNSYNEQFF
TGTGCCAGCAGCCCCAGCGGGAATTCCTACAATGAGCAGTTCTTC
>NA|NA|TRBJ1-1|TRBV30
CAWSVVEWTETFF
TGTGCCTGGAGTGTCGTTGAGTGGACTGAAACTTTCTTT
>TRBD2|NA|TRBJ2-1|TRBV5-1
CASSPLQRGASGNNEQFF
TGCGCCAGCAGCCCTCTTCAACGAGGGGCTAGCGGAAACAATGAGCAGTTCTTC
>NA|few|TRBJ1-1|TRBV6-6
CASSYRGDNTEAFF
TGTGCCAGCAGTTACAGGGGGGATAACACTGAAGCTTTCTTT